A single sample gave rise to the 27 T cell receptor beta chains below, sequenced in a study of response to subunit inactivated influenza vaccine. TCRdb itself ran the RT-PCR reads through MiXCR, one entry per CDR3 protein. The table records about 620,000 distinct CDR3 sequences, about 10% of them present only once. Another study also made use of these data, one on T cells expressing NK-cell markers. From that second work: UMIs were included in TCR beta cDNA generated by 5'RACE template switching.

Specimen: PBMCs from blood, collected on the day of vaccination. The receptor set was obtained from a man aged 50-59 years who received an inactivated influenza vaccine.

The gene calls are TRBV15 and TRBJ1-2; D uncertain. Deletions cut 0 bases from V and 8 bases from J, with 13 bases between. The CDR3 covers 14 residues. Germline CDR1 reads LNHNV; CDR2 reads YYDKDF (reference sequence). The CDR3 loop is CATSRDLDGSGYTF. The CDR3 nucleotides read TGTGCCACCAGCAGAGATTTGGACGGGAGCGGCTACACCTTC.

This clonotype has more than one count but fewer than ten. This rearrangement joins TRBV11-2 to TRBJ2-1, with a tentative D call TRBD2 (6 bases). V was cut by 0 bases and J by 0 bases, with 18 bases left in between. Germline V CDR1 and CDR2: SGHAT, FQNNGV. This CDR3 has 19 amino acids. CDR3 in amino acids: CASSLDWGSGLYSYNEQFF. In DNA, the CDR3 is TGTGCCAGCAGCTTAGATTGGGGTAGCGGCTTATACTCCTACAATGAGCAGTTCTTC.

The chain uses TRBV7-8 and TRBJ2-2; maybe TRBD2 (5 bases). The germline CDR1 and CDR2 sequences are SGHVS and FQNEAQ. Trimming pared 4 bases from V and 4 bases from J, leaving 13 bases between. The length of the CDR3 is 15 residues. CDR3 amino acids: CASSSRPAATGELFF. Here the CDR3 DNA reads TGTGCCAGCAGCTCCCGGCCAGCGGCCACCGGGGAGCTGTTTTTT.

This sequence joins TRBV10-2 and TRBJ1-4, with D unresolved. Germline loops: CDR1 WSHSY, CDR2 SAAADI. Trimming took off 5 bases at V and 0 bases at J, with 25 bases between the two ends. The CDR3 covers 20 residues. The CDR3 nucleotides read TGCGCCAGCAGTCAAAGGGTCTTAAGCCCACGTTACACAACTAATGAAAAACTGTTTTTT. Translation: CASSQRVLSPRYTTNEKLFF.

This clonotype was recorded many times. The chain couples TRBV24-1 to TRBJ2-1; 10 bases line up with TRBD2. CDR3 length: 14 residues. Per the germline V gene, CDR1 is KGHDR and CDR2 is SFDVKD. The J segment lost 9 bases and the V segment lost 4 bases, leaving 5 bases of the junction unmatched. CDR3 residues: CATSELAGRGEQFF. The CDR3 DNA reads TGTGCCACCAGTGAACTAGCGGGAAGGGGTGAGCAGTTCTTC.

This clonotype came up a few times. The chain has TRBV29-1 and TRBJ2-1, with 13 bases fitting TRBD2. This CDR3 region has 15 residues. Germline assignment: CDR1 SQVTM and CDR2 ANQGSEA. V lost 8 bases, J lost 8 bases, and 12 bases stayed unmatched. The CDR3 protein is CSSDLLAGGPHEQFF. The CDR3 DNA follows: TGCAGCTCGGACCTACTAGCGGGAGGGCCCCATGAGCAGTTCTTC.

Ten or more counts support this clonotype. The genes are TRBV29-1 and TRBJ2-3, with D perhaps TRBD2 (6 bases). The CDR3 has 14 amino acids. V lost 5 bases, J lost 6 bases, and 18 bases lay in between. CDR1 is SQVTM, CDR2 ANQGSEA, per germline. The CDR3 is CSVLAAGPYDTQYF. As DNA, the CDR3 is TGCAGCGTTTTAGCTGCGGGACCTTATGATACGCAGTATTTT.

V gene TRBV6-2 or TRBV6-3 combines with J gene TRBJ2-3; tentative D call: TRBD2 (5 bases). The CDR3 contains 17 residues. The germline CDR1 and CDR2 sequences are MNHEY and SVGEGT. Between the trimmed V and J ends, which lost 7 bases and 6 bases, there was a span of 26 bases. DNA of the CDR3: TGTGCCAGCAACTTTCTCCTGGTGAGGGAAAGTCTCGATACGCAGTATTTT. Protein sequence: CASNFLLVRESLDTQYF.

This clonotype was picked up a small number of times. The CDR3 protein is CASSLLSREQYF. As DNA, the CDR3 is TGTGCCAGCAGTTTGTTGTCGCGCGAGCAGTACTTC. J is TRBJ2-7 and V is TRBV28; no reliable D call. CDR1 is MDHEN and CDR2 is SYDVKM in the germline V gene. This CDR3 region has 12 residues. The V gene lost 3 bases and the J gene lost 6 bases, with 9 bases spanning the gap.

The V gene is TRBV6-1, the J gene TRBJ2-4; D not certain. The CDR3 totals 13 residues. In germline, CDR1 is MNHNS, CDR2 SASEGT. Trimming left V 1 base short and J 7 bases short, with 8 bases between. CDR3 coding DNA: TGTGCCAGCAGTGAAGGCCTAGGGAACATTCAGTACTTC. Translation gives CASSEGLGNIQYF.

This clonotype was detected a few times. CDR3 amino acids: CAGMGQLGTEAFF. The CDR3 nucleotides are TGTGCCGGCATGGGGCAGCTCGGTACTGAAGCTTTCTTT. The chain combines TRBV28 with TRBJ1-1, with a weak D call TRBD1 (5 bases). Between the trimmed V and J ends, which lost 11 bases and 5 bases, there was a span of 18 bases. CDR3 length: 13 amino acids. The germline gives CDR1 MDHEN, CDR2 SYDVKM.

This clonotype was counted between two and nine times. This chain links TRBV6-2 or TRBV6-3 with TRBJ2-7; D is unresolved. This CDR3 is built from 11 residues. The V end lost 5 bases, the J end lost 7 bases, and 9 bases lay between the germline ends. The germline gives CDR1 MNHEY, CDR2 SVGEGT. The CDR3, as DNA: TGTGCCAGCAGTCCGGGTCATGAGCAGTACTTC. Translated: CASSPGHEQYF.

The chain has TRBV12-3 or TRBV12-4 and TRBJ2-4, with D possibly matching TRBD2 (5 bases). The CDR3 extends over 15 amino acids. V was cut by 5 bases and J by 5 bases, with 16 bases left in between. CDR3 sequence (DNA): TGTGCCAGCAGTCGGGGATTTGACGATGAAAACATTCAGTACTTC. It encodes CASSRGFDDENIQYF.

A few counts support this clonotype. The chain joins TRBV10-3 to TRBJ2-1; 7 positions agree with TRBD2. The CDR3 runs 13 residues. Germline lookup yields CDR1 ENHRY and CDR2 SYGVKD. With V trimmed by 6 bases and J by 9 bases, 8 bases remained unmatched. The CDR3: CAISLAADSEQFF. The CDR3 nucleotides read TGTGCCATCAGCCTAGCGGCCGACAGTGAGCAGTTCTTC.

This clonotype was observed a handful of times. This chain uses TRBV28 with TRBJ1-1; D unclear. Trimming removed 6 bases at V and 3 bases at J, with 11 bases between. This CDR3 has 13 residues. Germline V lookup: CDR1 MDHEN, CDR2 SYDVKM. CDR3 amino acids: CASSEDWDTEAFF. CDR3 nucleotide sequence: TGTGCCAGCAGCGAGGACTGGGACACTGAAGCTTTCTTT. The variable domain in full, completed from reference TRBV28 and TRBJ1-1, reads DVKVTQSSRYLVKRTGEKVFLECVQDMDHENMFWYRQDPGLGLRLIYFSYDVKMKEKGDIPEGYSVSREKKERFSLILESASTNQTSMYLCASSEDWDTEAFFGQGTRLTVV.

There are a few counts of this clonotype. The V and J genes are TRBV7-9 and TRBJ2-3, with 9 bases that match TRBD2. Per germline, CDR1 SEHNR and CDR2 FQNEAQ (reference sequence). With V trimmed by 5 bases and J by 5 bases, 14 bases remained unmatched. There are 17 residues in the CDR3. CDR3 region: CASSRPLAGADRDTQYF. CDR3 nucleotide sequence: TGTGCCAGCAGCCGTCCCTTAGCGGGAGCGGATAGAGATACGCAGTATTTT. Drawing the rest from reference TRBV7-9 and TRBJ2-3, the complete variable domain is DTGVSQNPRHKITKRGQNVTFRCDPISEHNRLYWYRQTLGQGPEFLTYFQNEAQLEKSRLLSDRFSAERPKGSFSTLEIQRTEQGDSAMYLCASSRPLAGADRDTQYFGPGTRLTVL.

The chain combines TRBV5-1 with TRBJ2-3; the match to TRBD2 covers 10 bases. This CDR3 contains 16 residues. CDR1 and CDR2 (germline): SGHRS, YFSETQ. Trimming took 0 bases from V and 3 from J; bases not matched to a gene: 4. CDR3 sequence: CASSLGSSGRTDTQYF. CDR3 in DNA: TGCGCCAGCAGCTTGGGATCTAGCGGGAGAACAGATACGCAGTATTTT.

V usage is TRBV12-3 or TRBV12-4 and J usage is TRBJ2-7; 8 nucleotides line up with TRBD1. CDR3 length: 15 amino acids. V trimming: 4 bases; J trimming: 5 bases; junction bases outside the gene matches: 10. The CDR3 DNA is TGTGCCAGCAGTTCCCACAGGGGGGTGGGTGACGAGCAGTACTTC. It encodes CASSSHRGVGDEQYF.

The chain employs TRBV3-1 and TRBJ2-7, with 8 nucleotides matching TRBD2. V shed 8 bases and J 3 bases; nucleotides not matched to a gene: 21. Germline V CDR1 and CDR2: LGHDT, YNNKEL (reference sequence). The CDR3 has 18 residues. CDR3 region: CASPSPTRRLAGFYEQYF. In DNA form, the CDR3 reads TGTGCCAGCCCAAGCCCAACCCGGCGGCTAGCGGGTTTCTACGAGCAGTACTTC.

This clonotype was seen many times. CDR3 loop: CASSADGPYGYTF. The CDR3 coding sequence is TGTGCCAGCAGCGCGGACGGCCCCTATGGCTACACCTTC. This rearrangement joins TRBV6-4 to TRBJ1-2; the D is unclear. Germline CDR1 reads MRHNA; CDR2 reads SNTAGT. Trimming left V 6 bases short and J 4 bases short, with 12 bases between. CDR3 length equals 13 residues.

This clonotype was observed a few times. The V call is TRBV6-2 or TRBV6-3, the J call TRBJ2-3, with 9 bases that match TRBD1. V lost 7 bases to trimming and J lost 3 bases; unmatched junction nucleotides: 17. The germline V gene has CDR1 MNHEY and CDR2 SVGEGT. CDR3 length: 18 residues. The CDR3: CASTFPKEEQGATDTQYF. The CDR3 DNA reads TGTGCCAGCACCTTCCCTAAGGAGGAACAGGGGGCTACAGATACGCAGTATTTT.

This clonotype occurred a few times. The J gene is TRBJ2-7, the V gene TRBV5-5, with D uncertain. Germline CDR1 reads SGHKS; CDR2 reads YYEKEE (reference sequence). This CDR3 comprises 14 residues. The V end lost 0 bases, the J end lost 6 bases, and 13 bases lay between the germline ends. This CDR3 is CASSLEGSGSEQYF. CDR3 in DNA: TGTGCCAGCAGCTTGGAGGGAAGTGGCTCCGAGCAGTACTTC. Full variable domain (missing parts from reference TRBV5-5 and TRBJ2-7): DAGVTQSPTHLIKTRGQQVTLRCSPISGHKSVSWYQQVLGQGPQFIFQYYEKEERGRGNFPDRFSARQFPNYSSELNVNALLLGDSALYLCASSLEGSGSEQYFGPGTRLTVT.

The chain joins TRBV7-2 to TRBJ2-3; D ambiguous. Germline lookup yields CDR1 SGHTA and CDR2 FQGNSA. The CDR3 is made up of 12 amino acids. The V end was cut by 5 bases, the J end by 2 bases, with 5 bases between. The CDR3, as DNA: TGTGCCAGCAGCATCACCACAGATACGCAGTATTTT. Its translation: CASSITTDTQYF.

This chain links TRBV6-1 with TRBJ1-1, with D perhaps TRBD1 (6 bases). The CDR3 runs to 17 residues. V dropped 2 bases and J dropped 3 bases, with 19 bases sitting between them. Germline-derived CDR1 and CDR2 are MNHNS and SASEGT. The CDR3 spells CASSELRTRGRYTEAFF. As DNA, the CDR3 is TGTGCCAGCAGTGAATTAAGGACCAGGGGAAGGTACACTGAAGCTTTCTTT.

In this sample, this clonotype turned up a few times. This chain links TRBV6-1 with TRBJ1-2; D is unresolved. The V gene's germline CDR1 is MNHNS and CDR2 SASEGT. The CDR3 sequence is 14 residues long. V lost 1 base to trimming and J lost 4 bases, with 10 bases between them. CDR3 in amino acids: CASSEEPSLYGYTF. The CDR3 DNA sequence: TGTGCCAGCAGTGAAGAGCCCAGCCTCTATGGCTACACCTTC.

The V gene is TRBV12-3 or TRBV12-4, the J gene TRBJ1-1; 7 nucleotides line up with TRBD1. This CDR3 region has 13 residues. V was clipped by 6 bases and J by 4 bases; unmatched bases: 5. CDR3 nucleotides: TGTGCCAGCAGCCTACAGGGGAGCACTGAAGCTTTCTTT. Its protein product is CASSLQGSTEAFF.

This sequence joins TRBV5-6 and TRBJ2-3; 8 nucleotides align to TRBD2. This CDR3 comprises 15 residues. From germline, CDR1 is SGHDT and CDR2 YYEEEE. Germline trimming cut 0 bases from V and 4 bases from J; bases unmatched to any gene: 4. The CDR3 sequence: CASSLVTGGPDTQYF. CDR3 coding DNA: TGTGCCAGCAGCTTGGTAACGGGAGGGCCAGATACGCAGTATTTT.